This is a list of T cell receptor beta chains from one sample in a study of radiation and T cells in renal cell carcinoma. Assay used: immunoSEQ multiplex PCR; TCRdb lists only in-frame clones, some missing. The sample has 40,000 to 45,000 clones; around four fifths are singletons. The sample here was blood, taken from a patient whose treatment included radiotherapy and nephrectomy. The receptors derive from a woman in her 70s with renal cell carcinoma. CDR3s leave out the opening cysteine and the closing phenylalanine or tryptophan.

TRBV7-9 | ASSLGVVRGRETQY
TRBV5-1 | ASSDLGTVNEKLF
TRBV29-1 | SVGWAHHNTPGNTIY
TRBV20-1 | SARGYNEQF
TRBV4-1 | ASSWKRETNTGELF
TRBV7-9 | ASSYLAGTYEQY
TRBV5-1 | ASSFGTAGNTIY
TRBV2 | ASSVDGGTDTQY
TRBV15 | ATSRALSTFYGYT
TRBV4-2 | ASSQGWPGRISGNTIY
TRBV7-2 | ASSLGGLAGEQY
TRBV18 | ASSLPGVGYT
TRBV6-5 | ASSLHNGNTEAF
TRBV11-2 | ASSLLISQRIF
TRBV6-5 | ASSYGRVAGVREQY
TRBV4-1 | ASSQDEVSREQY
TRBV18 | ASSPAGHEQY
TRBV6-1 | ASRPGQATFYGYT
TRBV5-4 | ASSLVRGGGTEAF
TRBV9 | ASSVSPVGGTEAF
TRBV13 | ASSDPDSYNEQF
TRBV5-1 | ASSLMGLAGDTGETQY
TRBV4-1 | ASSQTVGYEQY
TRBV6-5 | ASSYSMNTEAF
TRBV6-1 | ASRMGQGRTGELF
TRBV2 | ASLKGGLAGYNEQF
TRBV10-3 | AISEASLGGGAIEQF
TRBV7-9 | ASSFGSGFSGANVLT
TRBV7-3 | ASSFSGNSEQY
TRBV5-1 | ASSLATANTGELF
TRBV4-1 | ASSQAGLGEKLF
TRBV9 | ASSVEPGLAPAGDNEQF
TRBV5-1 | ASSLGTSGETQY
TRBV19 | ASGEQTGSETQY
TRBV7-2 | ASSLGPSGSSYNEQF
TRBV5-6 | ASSLRTDPIGSPQH
TRBV11-2 | ASSLDRGIQETQY
TRBV2 | ASSVGDYEQY
TRBV9 | ASSRDGNNEKLF
TRBV5-1 | ASSSTDRGLGDEQF
TRBV9 | ASSPQRTSGNTQY
TRBV30 | AWTRTSYEQY
TRBV10-1 | ASSPLRDSSYEQY
TRBV7-8 | ASRAGTGPYEQY
TRBV6-1 | ASPWGAGDTEAF
TRBV6-5 | ASSYSVPSGANVLT
TRBV6-5 | ASSRQGNEQF